What follows is one T cell receptor beta chain and its context. Its antigen is undetermined. Read coverage stops 3 residues before the CDR3 terminus; the germline J gene supplies the remainder. Assay used: immunoSEQ multiplex PCR; TCRdb lists only in-frame clones, some missing. Sampling found more than 30,000 clones, none seen once. This sample is drawn from a study of T cell clonality in common variable immunodeficiency. Of CVID subjects, around 16 were female and over 25 male, mean age about 40. Blood came from CVID subjects not ill and not taking immunomodulatory or immunosuppressive medication. Study conclusions and caveats: Reportedly, TCR beta sequences from common variable immunodeficiency showed fewer deletions and N-nucleotide insertions. CVID subjects shared fewer TCRbeta clones than healthy controls did. TCRbeta clonality was increased in CVID versus healthy controls.

V gave up 5 bases and J gave up 6 bases, with 13 bases separating them. Germline-derived CDR1 and CDR2 are SGHTA and FQGTGA. The CDR3 runs 13 residues. This clonotype was obtained from a human donor with common variable immunodeficiency. The chain employs TRBV7-3 and TRBJ1-1; TRBD1 might be the D (6 bases). Sequenced input: peripheral blood mononuclear cells. CDR3 DNA (partial): TGTGCCAGCAGCACCGGACAGACTGCTGAA. Amino acid sequence: CASSTGQTAE. Given in full, the CDR3 is CASSTGQTAEAFF.